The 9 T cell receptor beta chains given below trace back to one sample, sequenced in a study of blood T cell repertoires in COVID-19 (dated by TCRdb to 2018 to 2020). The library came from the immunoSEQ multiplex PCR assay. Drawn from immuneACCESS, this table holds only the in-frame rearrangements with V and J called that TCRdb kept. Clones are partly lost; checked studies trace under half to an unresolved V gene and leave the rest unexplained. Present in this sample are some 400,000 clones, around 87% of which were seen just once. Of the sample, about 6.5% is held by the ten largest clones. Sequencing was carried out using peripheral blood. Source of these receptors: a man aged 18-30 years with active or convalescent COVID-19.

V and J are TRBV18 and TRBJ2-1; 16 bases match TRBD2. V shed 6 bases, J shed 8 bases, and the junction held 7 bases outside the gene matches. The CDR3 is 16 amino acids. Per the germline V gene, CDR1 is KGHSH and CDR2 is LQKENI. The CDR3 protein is CASSGTSGRAVDEQFF. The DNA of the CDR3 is TGTGCCAGCTCGGGGACTAGCGGGAGGGCCGTAGATGAGCAGTTCTTC.

CDR3: CASSGGSYNEQFF. The DNA for the CDR3 is TGTGCCAGCAGTGGAGGCAGCTACAATGAGCAGTTCTTC. The chain carries TRBV2 and TRBJ2-1; D is unresolved. V lost 4 bases, J lost 3 bases, and 7 bases lay in between. The CDR3 loop spans 13 amino acids. CDR1 and CDR2 (germline): SNHLY, FYNNEI.

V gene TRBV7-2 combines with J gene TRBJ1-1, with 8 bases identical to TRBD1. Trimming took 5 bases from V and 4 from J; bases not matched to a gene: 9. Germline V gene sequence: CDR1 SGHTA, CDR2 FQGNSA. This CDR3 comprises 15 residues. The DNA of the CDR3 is TGTGCCAGCAGCGAGAGAACAGGGGGTTTCACTGAAGCTTTCTTT. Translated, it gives CASSERTGGFTEAFF.

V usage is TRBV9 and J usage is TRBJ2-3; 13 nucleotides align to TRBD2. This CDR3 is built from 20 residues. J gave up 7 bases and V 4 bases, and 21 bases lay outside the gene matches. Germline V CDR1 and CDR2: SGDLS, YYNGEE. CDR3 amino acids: CASSSPRTSGGPSPPNTQYF. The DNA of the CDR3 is TGTGCCAGCAGCTCTCCCCGGACTAGCGGGGGTCCTAGTCCCCCGAATACGCAGTATTTT. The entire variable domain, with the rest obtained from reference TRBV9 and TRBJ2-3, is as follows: DSGVTQTPKHLITATGQRVTLRCSPRSGDLSVYWYQQSLDQGLQFLIQYYNGEERAKGNILERFSAQQFPDLHSELNLSSLELGDSALYFCASSSPRTSGGPSPPNTQYFGPGTRLTVL.

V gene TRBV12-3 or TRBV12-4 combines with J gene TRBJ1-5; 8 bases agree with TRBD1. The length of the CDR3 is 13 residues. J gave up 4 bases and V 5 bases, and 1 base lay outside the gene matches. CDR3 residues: CASSRTGNQPQHF. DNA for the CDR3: TGTGCCAGCAGTAGGACAGGGAATCAGCCCCAGCATTTT.

The CDR3 loop reads CASRRQDRGLDTQYF. The CDR3 coding sequence is TGTGCCAGCCGCAGACAGGACAGGGGACTAGATACGCAGTATTTT. The V gene is TRBV5-5, the J gene TRBJ2-3; TRBD1 agrees at 9 bases. Germline loops: CDR1 SGHKS, CDR2 YYEKEE (reference sequence). With 7 bases clipped from V and 5 bases from J, the junction kept 11 bases outside the gene matches. The CDR3 has 15 residues.

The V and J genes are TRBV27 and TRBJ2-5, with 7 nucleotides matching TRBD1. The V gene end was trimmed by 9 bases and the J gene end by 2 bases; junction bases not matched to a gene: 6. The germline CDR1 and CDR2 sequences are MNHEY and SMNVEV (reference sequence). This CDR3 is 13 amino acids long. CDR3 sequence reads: CASQIRGQETQYF. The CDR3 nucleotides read TGTGCCAGTCAGATCAGGGGGCAAGAGACCCAGTACTTC.

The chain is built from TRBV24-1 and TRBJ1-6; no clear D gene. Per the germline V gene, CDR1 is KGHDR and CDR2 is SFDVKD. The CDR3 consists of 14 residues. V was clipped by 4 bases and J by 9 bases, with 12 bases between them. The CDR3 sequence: CATSEYRLGSPLHF. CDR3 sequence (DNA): TGTGCCACCAGTGAGTATCGACTGGGTTCACCCCTCCACTTT.

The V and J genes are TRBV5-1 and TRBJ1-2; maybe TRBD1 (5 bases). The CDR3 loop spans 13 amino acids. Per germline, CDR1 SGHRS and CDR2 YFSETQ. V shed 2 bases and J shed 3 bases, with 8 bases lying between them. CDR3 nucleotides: TGCGCCAGCAGCTTCAGGGAGGACTATGGCTACACCTTC. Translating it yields CASSFREDYGYTF.